This T cell receptor (beta chain) comes out of a study of blood T cells in healthy people across ages. A second PCR of 7 to 11 cycles used a sample-barcoded 5' primer and a J-beta primer mix. MiXCR was run by TCRdb on the 5' RACE reads, yielding one entry per CDR3 protein. Of over a million distinct CDR3 sequences listed, under 45% are singletons. J gave up 5 bases and V 4 bases, and 11 bases lay outside the gene matches. The length of the CDR3 is 16 residues. Germline V gene lookup returns CDR1 DFQATT and CDR2 SNEGSKA (reference sequence). Extraction of total RNA produced a minimum of 5 micrograms from each sample. Note on this clonotype: The antigen remains unidentified.

Study-level results: More naive CD4+ cells and higher diversity were found in long-lived than in aged donors.

The J gene is TRBJ2-5, the V gene TRBV20-1; TRBD2 agrees at 12 bases. The receptor comes from an older woman in good health. Sequencing was performed on blood. Written as DNA, the CDR3 is TGCAGTGCTACCCGACTAGCGGGAGTTGGGGGGGAGACCCAGTACTTC. Protein: CSATRLAGVGGETQYF.